This TCR beta chain was observed in a study of cytomegalovirus exposure and HLA in healthy donors. Study-wide points: Later on, an analysis tied about 17,000 TCR beta sequences to HLA alleles at 0.05 false discovery rate. TCR beta chain V- and J-gene trimming was linked, in a later analysis, to a missense variant in DCLRE1C. Researchers counted 180 or so TCR beta chains as cytomegalovirus-associated. In vitro confirmation showed a few CMV-associated chains to be CMV antigen specific.

Between the trimmed V and J ends, which lost 0 bases and 1 base, there was a span of 9 bases. The CDR3 is 16 amino acids. CDR1 and CDR2 from the germline V gene are MGHRA and YSYEKL. The PCR contained 60 Vbeta and 13 Jbeta primers. Here immunoSEQ multiplex PCR was the method, and the copy in TCRdb shows in-frame clones only, minus some. Altogether 95,000 to 150,000 clones are present, about 81% being singletons, with the ten largest covering less than 3.5%. Concerning this clone: Its target is not known.

Sequencing was carried out using PBMCs. The receptor's source is a woman between 40 and 50 years old in good health and CMV-seropositive. The chain uses TRBV4-1 and TRBJ2-2, with a possible D match to TRBD1 (5 bases). This CDR3 reads CASSQEGLGNTGELFF. Written as DNA, the CDR3 is TGCGCCAGCAGCCAAGAGGGGCTAGGGAACACCGGGGAGCTGTTTTTT.